The 13 T cell receptor beta chains below come from one sample, sequenced in a study of cytomegalovirus exposure and HLA in healthy donors. Method: immunoSEQ multiplex PCR; TCRdb's copy keeps in-frame clones and lacks some. The profile covers more than 300,000 clones, with roughly 85% appearing a single time and about 0.91% taken by the ten largest. Sequencing was done on a sample of PBMCs. The receptors originated from a woman aged 18-29 years in good health and CMV-seronegative.

The V gene is TRBV5-6, the J gene TRBJ1-5; D not certain. Trimming removed 1 base at V and 4 bases at J, with 9 bases between. Germline CDR1 reads SGHDT; CDR2 reads YYEEEE. The CDR3 runs 14 residues. CDR3 DNA: TGTGCCAGCAGCTTGACACAGAAAAATCAGCCCCAGCATTTT. Its translation: CASSLTQKNQPQHF. Drawing the rest from reference TRBV5-6 and TRBJ1-5, the complete variable domain is DAGVTQSPTHLIKTRGQQVTLRCSPKSGHDTVSWYQQALGQGPQFIFQYYEEEERQRGNFPDRFSGHQFPNYSSELNVNALLLGDSALYLCASSLTQKNQPQHFGDGTRLSIL.

This rearrangement joins TRBV6-5 to TRBJ2-7, with TRBD2 matching over 8 bases. Trimming took 5 bases from V and 1 from J; bases not matched to a gene: 4. Germline CDR1 is MNHEY and CDR2 is SVGAGI. This CDR3 is 14 amino acids long. CDR3 DNA: TGTGCCAGCAGTCAGGGACTAGAGTCCTACGAGCAGTACTTC. Its protein product is CASSQGLESYEQYF.

The chain joins TRBV7-9 to TRBJ2-7; 12 bases match TRBD2. This CDR3 is 15 amino acids long. With 3 bases clipped from V and 4 bases from J, the junction kept 4 bases outside the gene matches. Germline lookup yields CDR1 SEHNR and CDR2 FQNEAQ (reference sequence). CDR3 coding DNA: TGTGCCAGCAGCTTTGGGCTAGCGGGAGGGTACGAGCAGTACTTC. Encoded protein: CASSFGLAGGYEQYF.

In DNA, the CDR3 is TGTGCCAGCAGCCCTCGCGGGAGCGGGAGGCCCAGGAGTGAGCAGTTCTTC. It codes for CASSPRGSGRPRSEQFF. This chain uses TRBV9 with TRBJ2-1, with TRBD2 matching over 9 bases. The CDR3 contains 17 residues. Germline lookup yields CDR1 SGDLS and CDR2 YYNGEE. The V and J ends lost 4 bases and 9 bases, in that order; junction bases with no gene match: 17.

In its sample, this clone was seen a few times. The gene calls are TRBV19 and TRBJ2-3, with D unclear. The V gene lost 3 bases and the J gene lost 0 bases, with 4 bases spanning the gap. In germline, CDR1 is LNHDA, CDR2 SQIVND (reference sequence). The CDR3 is 13 amino acids. CDR3 bases: TGTGCCAGTAGTATGGCTAGCACAGATACGCAGTATTTT. Amino acid sequence: CASSMASTDTQYF.

The V call is TRBV5-6, the J call TRBJ2-7; D is unresolved. CDR1 SGHDT and CDR2 YYEEEE come from the germline V gene. V was trimmed by 4 bases and J by 11 bases, leaving 13 bases between them. The CDR3 contains 11 residues. The CDR3: CASSVSVREYF. In DNA form, the CDR3 reads TGTGCCAGCAGCGTTTCGGTACGAGAGTACTTC. Full variable domain (missing parts from reference TRBV5-6 and TRBJ2-7): DAGVTQSPTHLIKTRGQQVTLRCSPKSGHDTVSWYQQALGQGPQFIFQYYEEEERQRGNFPDRFSGHQFPNYSSELNVNALLLGDSALYLCASSVSVREYFGPGTRLTVT.

V and J are TRBV18 and TRBJ2-2, with D possibly matching TRBD1 (5 bases). The CDR3 consists of 13 residues. Trimming pared 3 bases from V and 4 bases from J, leaving 6 bases between. Germline lookup yields CDR1 KGHSH and CDR2 LQKENI. DNA for the CDR3: TGTGCCAGCTCACCCGACAGCACCGGGGAGCTGTTTTTT. Its translation: CASSPDSTGELFF.

The J gene is TRBJ2-7, the V gene TRBV4-1, with D possibly matching TRBD2 (7 bases). The CDR3 is 16 amino acids. V was pared by 0 bases and J by 3 bases, with 15 bases between. CDR1 is MGHRA and CDR2 is YSYEKL in the germline V gene. CDR3 residues: CASSQEYGGGDYEQYF. The DNA for the CDR3 is TGCGCCAGCAGCCAAGAATATGGAGGGGGGGACTACGAGCAGTACTTC.

The chain links TRBV5-1 to TRBJ2-5, with 9 nucleotides matching TRBD2. The CDR3 sequence is 15 residues long. Germline V lookup: CDR1 SGHRS, CDR2 YFSETQ. Trimming cost V 4 bases and J 6 bases; bases outside gene matches: 10. Written as DNA, the CDR3 is TGCGCCAGCAGCCTCTCCATAGCGGGAGTGAAGACCCAGTACTTC. Translated, it gives CASSLSIAGVKTQYF.

V is TRBV5-4 and J is TRBJ1-2, with TRBD1 matching 8 bases. Trimming cost V 4 bases and J 5 bases; bases outside gene matches: 13. The germline V gene has CDR1 SGHNT and CDR2 YYREEE (reference sequence). The length of the CDR3 is 16 residues. In DNA, the CDR3 is TGTGCCAGCAGCCAAAGCGGACAGGGCGTTACTTATGGCTACACCTTC. It is translated as CASSQSGQGVTYGYTF.

The V call is TRBV27, the J call TRBJ2-7; no reliable D call. Germline lookup yields CDR1 MNHEY and CDR2 SMNVEV (reference sequence). The CDR3 runs to 13 residues. V lost 4 bases to trimming and J lost 0 bases, with 7 bases between them. DNA for the CDR3: TGTGCCAGCAGTTCTAGGAGCTCCTACGAGCAGTACTTC. Translating gives CASSSRSSYEQYF.

This clone was detected only once. The chain uses TRBV6-5 and TRBJ2-7; the match to TRBD1 covers 11 bases. Germline V CDR1 and CDR2: MNHEY, SVGAGI. The CDR3 consists of 14 residues. The V segment lost 6 bases and the J segment 6 bases; nucleotides outside the gene matches: 7. This CDR3 is CASRTGQGVREQYF. Here the CDR3 DNA reads TGTGCCAGCAGAACGGGACAGGGGGTGCGCGAGCAGTACTTC.

The V and J genes are TRBV5-1 and TRBJ2-2, with D possibly TRBD1 on 6 matching bases. This CDR3 is built from 15 residues. Trimming removed 1 base from V and 2 bases from J, with 9 bases in between. CDR1 and CDR2 from the germline V gene are SGHRS and YFSETQ. The CDR3 DNA is TGCGCCAGCAGCTTGCCAGGGGCTAACACCGGGGAGCTGTTTTTT. Its translation: CASSLPGANTGELFF. Supplemented by reference TRBV5-1 and TRBJ2-2, the full variable domain reads KAGVTQTPRYLIKTRGQQVTLSCSPISGHRSVSWYQQTPGQGLQFLFEYFSETQRNKGNFPGRFSGRQFSNSRSEMNVSTLELGDSALYLCASSLPGANTGELFFGEGSRLTVL.